Presented here are 2 T cell receptor beta chains from one specimen sequenced in a study of blood T cell repertoires in COVID-19. Produced via immunoSEQ multiplex PCR; TCRdb's table is partial and in-frame only. This sample has just over 300,000 clones; around 87% occur once, and the top ten carry 3.5% to 4.5%. The sample comprised PBMCs or T cells enriched from blood (not recorded which). The receptors here all came from a woman aged 18-30 years with acute COVID-19.

The rearrangement uses TRBV28 and TRBJ2-4; 7 bases are a match to TRBD1. Germline trimming cut 6 bases from V and 2 bases from J; bases unmatched to any gene: 13. The germline V gene encodes CDR1 MDHEN and CDR2 SYDVKM. The CDR3 is 17 residues long. CDR3 amino acids: CASRVETGDRTKNIQYF. DNA of the CDR3: TGTGCCAGCAGGGTAGAAACAGGGGATAGAACCAAAAACATTCAGTACTTC.

This clone has just one count. The chain carries TRBV15 and TRBJ2-1; tentative D call: TRBD1 (6 bases). V lost 1 base and J lost 1, with 14 bases in between. Germline V gene data show CDR1 as LNHNV and CDR2 as YYDKDF (reference sequence). This CDR3 region has 17 residues. This chain's CDR3 is CATSRGLQGGSYNEQFF. The CDR3 region has the DNA TGTGCCACCAGCAGAGGATTACAGGGTGGGTCCTACAATGAGCAGTTCTTC.